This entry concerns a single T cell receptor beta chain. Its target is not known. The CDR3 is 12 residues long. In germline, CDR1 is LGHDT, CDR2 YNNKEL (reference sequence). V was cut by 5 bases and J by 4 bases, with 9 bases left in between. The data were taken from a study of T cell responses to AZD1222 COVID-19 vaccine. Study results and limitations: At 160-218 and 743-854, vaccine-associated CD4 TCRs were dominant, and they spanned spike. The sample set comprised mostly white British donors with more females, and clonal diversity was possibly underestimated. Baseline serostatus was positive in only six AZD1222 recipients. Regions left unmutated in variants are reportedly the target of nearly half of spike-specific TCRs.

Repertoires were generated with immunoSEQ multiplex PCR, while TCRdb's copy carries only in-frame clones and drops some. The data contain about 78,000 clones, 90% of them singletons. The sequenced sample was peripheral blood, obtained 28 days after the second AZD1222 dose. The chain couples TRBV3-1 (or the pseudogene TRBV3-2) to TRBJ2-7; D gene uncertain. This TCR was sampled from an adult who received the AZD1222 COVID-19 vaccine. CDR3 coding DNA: TGTGCCAGCAGCTTAGGCTGGTACGAGCAGTACTTC. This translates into CASSLGWYEQYF.